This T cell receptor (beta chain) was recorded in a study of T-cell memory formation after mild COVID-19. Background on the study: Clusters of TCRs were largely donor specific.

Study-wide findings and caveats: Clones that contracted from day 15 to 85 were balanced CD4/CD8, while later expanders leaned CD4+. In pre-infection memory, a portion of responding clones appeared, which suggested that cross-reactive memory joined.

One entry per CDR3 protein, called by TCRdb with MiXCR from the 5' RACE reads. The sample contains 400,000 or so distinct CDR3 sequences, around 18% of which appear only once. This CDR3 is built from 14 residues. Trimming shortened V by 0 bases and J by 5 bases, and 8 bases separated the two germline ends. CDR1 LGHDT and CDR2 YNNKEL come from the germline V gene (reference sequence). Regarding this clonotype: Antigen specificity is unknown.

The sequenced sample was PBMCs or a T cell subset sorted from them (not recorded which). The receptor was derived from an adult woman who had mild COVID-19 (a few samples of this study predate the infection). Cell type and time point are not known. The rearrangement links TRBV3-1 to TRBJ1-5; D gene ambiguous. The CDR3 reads CASSQDGGYQPQHF. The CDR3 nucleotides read TGTGCCAGCAGCCAAGACGGAGGGTATCAGCCCCAGCATTTT.